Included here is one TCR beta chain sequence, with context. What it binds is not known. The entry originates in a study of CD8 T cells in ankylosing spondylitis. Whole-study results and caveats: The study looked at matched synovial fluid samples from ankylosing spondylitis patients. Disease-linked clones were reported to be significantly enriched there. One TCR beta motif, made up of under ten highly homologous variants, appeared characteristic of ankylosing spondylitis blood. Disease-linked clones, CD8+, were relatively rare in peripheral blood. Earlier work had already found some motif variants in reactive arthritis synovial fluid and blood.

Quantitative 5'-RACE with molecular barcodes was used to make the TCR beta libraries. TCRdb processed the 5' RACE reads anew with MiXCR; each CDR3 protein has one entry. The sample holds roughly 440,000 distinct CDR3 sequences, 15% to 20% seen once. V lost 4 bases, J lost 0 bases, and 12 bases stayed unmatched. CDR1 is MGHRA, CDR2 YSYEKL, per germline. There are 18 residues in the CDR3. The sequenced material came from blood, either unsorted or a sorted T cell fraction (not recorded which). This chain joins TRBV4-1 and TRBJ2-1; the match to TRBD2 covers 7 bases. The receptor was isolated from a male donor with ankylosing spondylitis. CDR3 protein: CASSLGRGYQSSYNEQFF. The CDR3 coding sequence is TGCGCCAGCAGCCTGGGGCGGGGGTATCAGAGCTCCTACAATGAGCAGTTCTTC.